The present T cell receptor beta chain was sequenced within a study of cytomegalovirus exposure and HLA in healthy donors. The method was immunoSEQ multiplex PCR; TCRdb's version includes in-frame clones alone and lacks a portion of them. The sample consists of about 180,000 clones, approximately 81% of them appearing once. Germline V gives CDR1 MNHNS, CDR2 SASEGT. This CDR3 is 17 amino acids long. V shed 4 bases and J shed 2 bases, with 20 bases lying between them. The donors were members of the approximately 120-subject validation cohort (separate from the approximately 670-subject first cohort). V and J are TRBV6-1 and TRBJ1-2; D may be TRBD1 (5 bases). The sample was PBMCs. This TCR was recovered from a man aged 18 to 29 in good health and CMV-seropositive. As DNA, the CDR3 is TGTGCCAGCAGTGCGACCTTTCGGCAGGGATCGAACTATGGCTACACCTTC. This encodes CASSATFRQGSNYGYTF.